The following is a T cell receptor (beta chain) sequence with its context. What it recognizes is unknown. This entry belongs to a study of cytomegalovirus exposure and HLA in healthy donors. The study's findings and limits: It has been reported that TCR beta sequences accurately predicted the HLA-A and HLA-B alleles of most subjects. The authors listed 150 to 200 TCR beta chains as cytomegalovirus-associated.

PCR was performed using 60 Vbeta and 13 Jbeta primers. The repertoire was sequenced with immunoSEQ multiplex PCR; TCRdb's copy has only in-frame clones and lacks some. This sample carries roughly 98,000 clones, about 80% of them seen once, and the ten largest clones take about a tenth. The CDR3 contains 14 residues. Trimming removed 7 bases from V and 0 bases from J, with 12 bases in between. Germline V gene lookup returns CDR1 MNHNY and CDR2 SVGAGI (reference sequence). Sequenced sample: PBMCs. This chain uses TRBV6-6 with TRBJ1-1; perhaps TRBD1 as D (5 bases). The source of this sequence is a man between 18 and 29 years old in good health and CMV-seropositive. The CDR3 spells CASTTGVMNTEAFF. The CDR3, as DNA: TGTGCCAGCACCACGGGGGTCATGAACACTGAAGCTTTCTTT.